Each of the 29 T cell receptor beta chains below was sequenced from the same sample in a study of T cell responses to AZD1222 COVID-19 vaccine (TCRdb year 2021). The time point label for this specimen denotes: baseline before first vaccination. The method was the immunoSEQ multiplex PCR assay. The source is immuneACCESS, and TCRdb retained only in-frame sequences with V and J called. Part of the clones is not carried over; for the studies checked, unresolved V genes explain less than half of this, and the remainder is unexplained. The sample includes about 100,000 clones, with approximately 81% observed a single time. About 17% of the sample lies in the top ten. This specimen was peripheral blood, taken on day 0 of AZD1222 vaccination. The receptors were sampled from an adult in good health.

The V and J genes are TRBV7-9 and TRBJ2-2, with 11 nucleotides matching TRBD2. Per germline, CDR1 SEHNR and CDR2 FQNEAQ (reference sequence). The CDR3 has 14 amino acids. V was clipped by 11 bases and J by 6 bases; unmatched bases: 8. CDR3 loop: CAWPLAGDAGELFF. The DNA for the CDR3 is TGTGCCTGGCCACTAGCGGGAGACGCCGGGGAGCTGTTTTTT.

This rearrangement joins TRBV18 to TRBJ2-5; 10 positions match TRBD1. The V gene end was trimmed by 6 bases and the J gene end by 1 base; junction bases not matched to a gene: 8. This CDR3 spans 16 amino acids. The germline CDR1 and CDR2 sequences are KGHSH and LQKENI. Written as DNA, the CDR3 is TGTGCCAGCTCCCCCCGACAGGGGGCATTCCAAGAGACCCAGTACTTC. It encodes CASSPRQGAFQETQYF.

V gene TRBV7-2 combines with J gene TRBJ2-2; D gene unclear. Trimming removed 3 bases at V and 2 bases at J, with 10 bases between. CDR1 is SGHTA, CDR2 FQGNSA, per germline. The CDR3 extends over 15 amino acids. The CDR3 nucleotides are TGTGCCAGCAGCTTCTCTGGAACCAACACCGGGGAGCTGTTTTTT. It codes for CASSFSGTNTGELFF.

The chain carries TRBV11-3 and TRBJ2-1; D is perhaps TRBD1 (5 bases). The CDR3 runs to 11 residues. The germline CDR1 and CDR2 sequences are SGHNT and YENEEA. V was cut by 7 bases and J by 9 bases, with 10 bases left in between. CDR3 coding DNA: TGTGCCAGCACCATAGGGGTTGAGCAGTTCTTC. Protein sequence: CASTIGVEQFF.

This chain connects TRBV18 to TRBJ2-5, with 12 bases aligning to TRBD2. Germline assignment: CDR1 KGHSH and CDR2 LQKENI. V shed 3 bases and J 5 bases; nucleotides not matched to a gene: 4. The CDR3 is 15 amino acids. The CDR3 nucleotides read TGTGCCAGCTCACCGACTAGCGGGGGACGGGAGACCCAGTACTTC. Protein: CASSPTSGGRETQYF.

The rearrangement uses TRBV5-1 and TRBJ1-2, with TRBD1 identical over 7 bases. V shed 5 bases, J shed 5 bases, and the junction held 9 bases outside the gene matches. CDR3 length: 14 residues. Germline CDR1 SGHRS, CDR2 YFSETQ. The CDR3 coding sequence is TGCGCCAGCAGGACCGGGACAGAAGGTTATGGCTACACCTTC. Its translation: CASRTGTEGYGYTF.

To note about this clone: Other DNA sequences in this sample translate to the same CDR3. The chain employs TRBV3-1 (or the pseudogene TRBV3-2) and TRBJ1-5, with unresolved D. The CDR3 sequence is 13 residues long. Trimming shortened V by 0 bases and J by 4 bases, and 4 bases separated the two germline ends. Germline V CDR1 and CDR2: LGHDT, YNNKEL (reference sequence). This CDR3 reads CASSQDGNQPQHF. CDR3 bases: TGTGCCAGCAGCCAAGATGGGAATCAGCCCCAGCATTTT.

This chain connects TRBV11-3 to TRBJ1-1, with D hard to call. Germline V gene data show CDR1 as SGHNT and CDR2 as YENEEA. Trimming removed 3 bases from V and 1 base from J, with 18 bases in between. This CDR3 is built from 17 residues. CDR3 DNA: TGTGCCAGCAGCTTGCCCAGGAGCAGCCTTCAGAACACTGAAGCTTTCTTT. This encodes CASSLPRSSLQNTEAFF.

The chain joins TRBV27 to TRBJ2-2; TRBD1 matches at 7 bases. The CDR3 has 15 amino acids. Germline CDR1 and CDR2: MNHEY and SMNVEV (reference sequence). V lost 5 bases, J lost 4 bases, and 7 bases stayed unmatched. CDR3 loop: CASSPPGQPTGELFF. The CDR3 DNA sequence: TGTGCCAGCAGTCCGCCGGGACAGCCCACCGGGGAGCTGTTTTTT.

The chain joins TRBV27 to TRBJ2-7; the D is unclear. Trimming took 6 bases from V and 0 from J, leaving 18 bases between them. The CDR3 loop spans 16 amino acids. Germline assignment: CDR1 MNHEY and CDR2 SMNVEV (reference sequence). Written as DNA, the CDR3 is TGTGCCAGCAGACCCTTCGTTCCTCCTAGCTCCTACGAGCAGTACGTC. It codes for CASRPFVPPSSYEQYV.

This clone was observed once. The chain joins TRBV7-2 to TRBJ2-5, with D unresolved. Trimming stripped 2 bases from V and 5 bases from J, with 9 bases between. Germline CDR1 reads SGHTA; CDR2 reads FQGNSA. The CDR3 has 13 residues. The CDR3: CASSLMGMETQYF. DNA of the CDR3: TGTGCCAGCAGCTTAATGGGTATGGAGACCCAGTACTTC.

This sequence joins TRBV12-3 or TRBV12-4 and TRBJ1-5; D not resolved. This CDR3 has 12 amino acids. V lost 4 bases to trimming and J lost 7 bases, with 8 bases between them. This chain's CDR3 is CASSSGRQPQHF. The CDR3 DNA reads TGTGCCAGCAGTTCTGGACGGCAGCCCCAGCATTTT.

This sequence joins TRBV3-1 (or the pseudogene TRBV3-2) and TRBJ1-1; TRBD1 might be the D (6 bases). Per germline, CDR1 LGHDT and CDR2 YNNKEL (reference sequence). The CDR3 covers 12 residues. Trimming cost V 7 bases and J 8 bases, with 14 bases left between them. The CDR3 loop is CASTFTGTEAFF. The DNA for the CDR3 is TGTGCCAGCACTTTTACCGGGACAGAAGCTTTCTTT.

This chain connects TRBV3-1 (or the pseudogene TRBV3-2) to TRBJ2-5, with D uncertain. This CDR3 contains 12 residues. The germline V gene encodes CDR1 LGHDT and CDR2 YNNKEL (reference sequence). Trimming took 3 bases from V and 7 from J, leaving 9 bases between them. CDR3 amino acids: CASSHEKVTQYF. CDR3 coding DNA: TGTGCCAGCAGCCATGAGAAGGTGACCCAGTACTTC.

CDR3 sequence: CASSTGEITQQFF. The CDR3, as DNA: TGCGCCAGCAGCACCGGAGAAATTACCCAGCAGTTCTTC. The genes are TRBV5-1 and TRBJ2-1; no clear D. V was pared by 4 bases and J by 11 bases, with 16 bases between. The CDR3 spans 13 residues. The germline gives CDR1 SGHRS, CDR2 YFSETQ.

This clone was seen a few times. V and J are TRBV11-3 and TRBJ2-3; D might be TRBD2 (7 bases). The CDR3 has 14 residues. Germline loops: CDR1 SGHNT, CDR2 YENEEA. V shed 5 bases and J shed 6 bases, with 15 bases lying between them. For the CDR3, the DNA is TGTGCCAGCAGCGCCGGGGGGCCTGGGGATACGCAGTATTTT. It codes for CASSAGGPGDTQYF.

V usage is TRBV28 and J usage is TRBJ2-5, with a weak D call TRBD2 (5 bases). V was trimmed by 11 bases and J by 5 bases, leaving 21 bases between them. CDR1 and CDR2 (germline): MDHEN, SYDVKM. The CDR3 extends over 14 amino acids. CDR3 sequence reads: CASLGWQVRETQYF. CDR3 nucleotides: TGTGCCTCACTAGGATGGCAGGTTCGGGAGACCCAGTACTTC.

The J gene is TRBJ1-4, the V gene TRBV5-1; 10 positions agree with TRBD1. With V trimmed by 5 bases and J by 7 bases, 8 bases remained unmatched. Germline CDR1 is SGHRS and CDR2 is YFSETQ. The CDR3 has 15 amino acids. The CDR3 protein is CASSYGTGDGEKLFF. In DNA form, the CDR3 reads TGCGCCAGCAGTTATGGGACAGGGGATGGTGAAAAACTGTTTTTT. The full variable domain, with the rest looked up from reference TRBV5-1 and TRBJ1-4, is KAGVTQTPRYLIKTRGQQVTLSCSPISGHRSVSWYQQTPGQGLQFLFEYFSETQRNKGNFPGRFSGRQFSNSRSEMNVSTLELGDSALYLCASSYGTGDGEKLFFGSGTQLSVL.

V gene TRBV6-2 or TRBV6-3 combines with J gene TRBJ1-1; 7 bases match TRBD1. This CDR3 has 16 residues. The germline CDR1 and CDR2 sequences are MNHEY and SVGEGT. Unmatched junction bases numbered 5, after V lost 1 base and J lost 0 bases. The CDR3 nucleotides read TGTGCCAGCAGTTACTTGACGGGACAGCTGAACACTGAAGCTTTCTTT. It translates to CASSYLTGQLNTEAFF.

V gene TRBV18 combines with J gene TRBJ1-3; no clear D gene. Germline lookup yields CDR1 KGHSH and CDR2 LQKENI. The germline V and J ends were trimmed by 7 bases and 4 bases, with 11 bases remaining between them. The CDR3 spans 13 residues. CDR3 in amino acids: CASCRTDGNTIYF. DNA for the CDR3: TGTGCCAGCTGCCGGACGGACGGAAACACCATATATTTT.

The chain has TRBV5-1 and TRBJ1-2; no clear D gene. Germline lookup yields CDR1 SGHRS and CDR2 YFSETQ. The germline V and J ends were trimmed by 7 bases and 2 bases, with 15 bases remaining between them. The CDR3 covers 14 residues. CDR3 residues: CASRHEGPNYGYTF. In nucleotides, the CDR3 is TGCGCCAGCCGCCACGAGGGCCCCAACTATGGCTACACCTTC.

The rearrangement joins TRBV24-1 to TRBJ2-5, with D possibly TRBD1 on 5 matching bases. Trimming took 4 bases from V and 1 from J, leaving 12 bases between them. The CDR3 extends over 15 amino acids. Germline CDR1 reads KGHDR; CDR2 reads SFDVKD. CDR3 amino acids: CATSDPGAPQETQYF. DNA for the CDR3: TGTGCCACCAGTGACCCTGGGGCACCCCAAGAGACCCAGTACTTC.

The chain is built from TRBV9 and TRBJ2-1; 7 bases line up with TRBD2. V was clipped by 4 bases and J by 3 bases; unmatched bases: 7. The length of the CDR3 is 15 residues. Germline CDR1 is SGDLS and CDR2 is YYNGEE. The CDR3 spells CASSNSGMSYNEQFF. In DNA, the CDR3 is TGTGCCAGCAGCAACAGCGGGATGAGCTACAATGAGCAGTTCTTC. Full variable domain (rest looked up from reference TRBV9 and TRBJ2-1): DSGVTQTPKHLITATGQRVTLRCSPRSGDLSVYWYQQSLDQGLQFLIQYYNGEERAKGNILERFSAQQFPDLHSELNLSSLELGDSALYFCASSNSGMSYNEQFFGPGTRLTVL.

The V gene is TRBV7-2, the J gene TRBJ2-7, with D unresolved. CDR1 SGHTA and CDR2 FQGNSA come from the germline V gene. Trimming took off 1 base at V and 7 bases at J, with 17 bases between the two ends. The CDR3 is 15 residues long. CDR3 region: CASSLGVSTGAEQYF. The CDR3, as DNA: TGTGCCAGCAGCTTAGGAGTATCCACCGGCGCGGAGCAGTACTTC.

Concerning this clone itself: Other nucleotide sequences from this sample produce the same CDR3. The chain employs TRBV7-9 and TRBJ1-5; D perhaps matches TRBD1 (5 bases). V was cut by 5 bases and J by 4 bases, with 9 bases left in between. The CDR3 has 13 residues. Germline CDR1 reads SEHNR; CDR2 reads FQNEAQ (reference sequence). The CDR3 bases are TGTGCCAGCAGCCGGGGGTCAAATCAGCCCCAGCATTTT. It specifies CASSRGSNQPQHF.

V and J are TRBV9 and TRBJ1-2; D remains unclear. V was pared by 0 bases and J by 7 bases, with 10 bases between. Looked up from germline, CDR1 is SGDLS and CDR2 is YYNGEE. The CDR3 consists of 13 residues. In DNA, the CDR3 is TGTGCCAGCAGCGTAGCTCCCGTCGGTGGCTACACCTTC. Protein: CASSVAPVGGYTF.

The gene calls are TRBV12-3 or TRBV12-4 and TRBJ1-1, with a tentative D call TRBD1 (5 bases). The CDR3 is made up of 13 amino acids. Trimming shortened V by 3 bases and J by 8 bases, and 13 bases separated the two germline ends. The CDR3 protein is CASSLGPGLEAFF. CDR3 in DNA: TGTGCCAGCAGTTTGGGACCGGGGCTCGAAGCTTTCTTT.

CDR3 nucleotide sequence: TGTGCCAGCAGCTTGTTTCAGAGTAATGAAAAACTGTTTTTT. It translates to CASSLFQSNEKLFF. This sequence joins TRBV11-3 and TRBJ1-4, with D uncertain. V lost 3 bases and J 4 bases, leaving 9 bases between the germline ends. CDR3 length: 14 amino acids. In germline, CDR1 is SGHNT, CDR2 YENEEA.

The chain joins TRBV7-3 to TRBJ2-1; 12 bases match TRBD1. This CDR3 region has 17 residues. The germline gives CDR1 SGHTA, CDR2 FQGTGA. Trimming cost V 4 bases and J 7 bases; bases outside gene matches: 11. CDR3 nucleotides: TGTGCCAGCAGCTCCCTCCCGGGACAGGGGGCTGAGAATGAGCAGTTCTTC. Protein: CASSSLPGQGAENEQFF.